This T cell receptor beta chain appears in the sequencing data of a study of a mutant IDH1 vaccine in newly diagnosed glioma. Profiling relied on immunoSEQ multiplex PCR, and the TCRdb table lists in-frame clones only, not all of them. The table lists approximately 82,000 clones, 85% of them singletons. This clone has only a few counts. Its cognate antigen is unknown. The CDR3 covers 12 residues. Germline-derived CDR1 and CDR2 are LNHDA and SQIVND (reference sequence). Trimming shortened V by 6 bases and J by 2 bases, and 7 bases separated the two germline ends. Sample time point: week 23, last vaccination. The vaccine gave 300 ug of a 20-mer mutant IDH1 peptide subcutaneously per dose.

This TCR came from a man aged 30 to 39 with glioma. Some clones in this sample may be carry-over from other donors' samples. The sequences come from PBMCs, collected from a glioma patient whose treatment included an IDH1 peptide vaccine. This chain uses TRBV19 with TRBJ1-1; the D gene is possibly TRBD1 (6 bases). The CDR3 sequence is CASRDRNTEAFF. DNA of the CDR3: TGTGCCAGTAGGGACAGAAACACTGAAGCTTTCTTT.